This entry describes one TCR beta chain. Source study methods: Estimated nucleated cell counts came from reference gene primer amplification. Assay: immunoSEQ multiplex PCR; the TCRdb copy retains only in-frame clones and omits some. That table gives V, J and clone size, and the DNA gave D and trimming. Of 71,000 or so clones detected, about four fifths appear once; the ten largest clones hold approximately 12%. This sample is part of a study of blood T cell repertoires in COVID-19. At the level of the study: Sample material is recorded as cDNA or gDNA derived from T cells, B-cell-depleted T cells, or PBMCs.

The germline gives CDR1 GTSNPN, CDR2 SVGIG (reference sequence). Trimming left V 0 bases short and J 1 base short, with 9 bases between. The CDR3 runs 14 residues. This clonotype was sampled from a man aged 45 to 65 with acute or convalescent COVID-19. This chain connects TRBV30 to TRBJ1-1, with a possible D match to TRBD1 (6 bases). The sequencing input was peripheral blood. The CDR3: CAWSVGGPNTEAFF. In nucleotides, the CDR3 is TGTGCCTGGAGTGTAGGGGGACCGAACACTGAAGCTTTCTTT.